This TCR beta chain was observed in a study of T cells in Graves' hyperthyroidism and ophthalmopathy. Researchers took RNA transcripts and amplified the TCR beta CDR3 regions from them. HTBI primers were used for first-round RT-PCR of the TCR CDR3. MiXCR was run by TCRdb on the multiplex PCR reads, yielding one entry per CDR3 protein. The top ten hold approximately 49% of the sample, which has a few hundred thousand distinct CDR3 sequences, around a sixth seen once. CDR1 and CDR2 from the germline V gene are LGHNA and YNFKEQ. The V end was cut by 0 bases, the J end by 0 bases, with 12 bases between. This CDR3 is built from 17 residues.

This receptor was taken from a woman aged 45-59 years with Graves' hyperthyroidism. The rearrangement uses TRBV4-2 and TRBJ1-3; no definite D call. Sequencing input: blood. DNA of the CDR3: TGTGCCAGCAGCCAAGATTCCTCAGATCTCTCTGGAAACACCATATATTTT. This translates into CASSQDSSDLSGNTIYF.